Described below is a single T cell receptor (beta chain) sequence and its context. The data were taken from a study of blood T cell repertoires in COVID-19. Study-wide context: The United States, Italy and Spain supplied acute and convalescent COVID-19 samples. From T cells, B-cell-depleted T cells, or PBMCs came the material, which was cDNA or gDNA.

In germline, CDR1 is LNHDA, CDR2 SQIVND (reference sequence). V lost 3 bases to trimming and J lost 1 base; unmatched junction nucleotides: 15. CDR3 length equals 19 residues. Original processing methods: From reference gene primer amplification, estimates of nucleated cell counts were derived. Sequencing used immunoSEQ multiplex PCR; TCRdb keeps in-frame clones, though not all of them. Clonal size and the V and J genes are those of that table, whereas D and trimming came from the DNA. The sample gives about 46,000 clones, under 85% of which show up once; 6.5% to 9% is in the top ten. The gene calls are TRBV19 and TRBJ1-1, with TRBD1 matching 9 bases. The material sequenced was peripheral blood. This clonotype originated in a man aged 55 to 70 with active COVID-19. CDR3 nucleotides: TGTGCCAGTAGTATGGGGGCCCGGGACAGGGACGTGAGGAACACTGAAGCTTTCTTT. Its protein product is CASSMGARDRDVRNTEAFF.